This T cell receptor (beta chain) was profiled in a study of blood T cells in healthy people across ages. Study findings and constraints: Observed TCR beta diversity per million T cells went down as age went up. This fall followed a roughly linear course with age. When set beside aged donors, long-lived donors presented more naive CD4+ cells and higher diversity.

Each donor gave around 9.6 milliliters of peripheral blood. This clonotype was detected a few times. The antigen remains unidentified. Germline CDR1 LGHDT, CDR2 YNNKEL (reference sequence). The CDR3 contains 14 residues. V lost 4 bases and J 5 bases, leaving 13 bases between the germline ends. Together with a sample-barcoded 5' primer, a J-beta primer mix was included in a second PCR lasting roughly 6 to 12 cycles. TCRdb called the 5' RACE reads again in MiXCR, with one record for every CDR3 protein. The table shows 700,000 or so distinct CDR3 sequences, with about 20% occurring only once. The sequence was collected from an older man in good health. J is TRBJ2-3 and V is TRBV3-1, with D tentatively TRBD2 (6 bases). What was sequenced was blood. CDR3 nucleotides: TGTGCCAGCAGCCTTCGGGGAGGAGGAGATACGCAGTATTTT. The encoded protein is CASSLRGGGDTQYF.